This is a list of T cell receptor beta chains from one sample in a study of response to subunit inactivated influenza vaccine. TCRdb reanalysed the RT-PCR reads using MiXCR and keeps one entry per CDR3 protein. Here the sample spans 700,000 to 900,000 distinct CDR3 sequences, 20% to 25% being singletons. Sequenced here: PBMCs from blood, sampled more than 4 days after vaccination. These receptors came from a man between 50 and 59 years old who received an inactivated influenza vaccine. Both conserved end residues are part of each CDR3. Each record gives: clone size, J gene, V gene, D gene, CDR3 DNA, CDR3 protein. D genes are given only for firm matches. Rows give clone size only sometimes, using once, few, many, or a class for an expanded clone.

. TRBJ2-3 TRBV29-1 . TGCAGCGTCGAAACCACAGATACGCAGTATTTT CSVETTDTQYF
. TRBJ2-7 TRBV20-1 TRBD2 TGCAGTGCTAGTGCGGTGCGGGGGTGGGAGCAGTACTTC CSASAVRGWEQYF
few TRBJ1-1 TRBV20-1 TRBD1 TGCAGTGCTAGAGAACAGGGGGCGCCGGGCACTGAAGCTTTCTTT CSAREQGAPGTEAFF
few TRBJ2-3 TRBV4-2 . TGTGCCAGCAGCCAAGATAGGTTTGACGGCGGTAGCACAGATACGCAGTATTTT CASSQDRFDGGSTDTQYF
. TRBJ2-5 TRBV9 . TGTGCCAGCAGCGGCACTTGGACTGGGCAAGAGACCCAGTACTTC CASSGTWTGQETQYF
few TRBJ2-1 TRBV20-1 . TGCAGTGCTAGTACCCCAGCAACCTACAATGAGCAGTTCTTC CSASTPATYNEQFF
. TRBJ1-1 TRBV7-9 TRBD1 TGTGCCAGCAGCGCCCCGGGACAGGTGGCTTTCTTT CASSAPGQVAFF
once TRBJ1-1 TRBV5-1 . TGCGCCAGCAGCTTGGAGTTTTCGGCCCCTGAAGCTTTCTTT CASSLEFSAPEAFF
many TRBJ2-1 TRBV12-3/TRBV12-4 TRBD1 TGTGCCAGCAGGACAGGGAATGAGCAGTTCTTC CASRTGNEQFF
. TRBJ2-5 TRBV12-5 . TGTGCTAGTGGTTTGAGTGGGACGACAGTACTCCAAGAGACCCAGTACTTC CASGLSGTTVLQETQYF
few TRBJ2-7 TRBV10-2 TRBD2 TGCGCCAGCAGTGCGGGGGGCGCTAGCGGGGTGGGGACCTACGAGCAGTACTTC CASSAGGASGVGTYEQYF
few TRBJ1-2 TRBV29-1 TRBD1 TGCAGCGTGCGGGACAGGGATGAAGGCTACACCTTC CSVRDRDEGYTF
. TRBJ2-7 TRBV18 TRBD1 TGTGCCAGCTCACCCCCGGGACAGGGGTTTGTGGCCTACGAGCAGTACTTC CASSPPGQGFVAYEQYF
. TRBJ2-2 TRBV5-1 . TGCGCCAGCACACTGGAACCCCCGAACACCGGGGAGCTGTTTTTT CASTLEPPNTGELFF
few TRBJ2-3 TRBV10-2 TRBD2 TGCGCCAGCAGTGAGTGGACTAGCACATACACAGATACGCAGTATTTT CASSEWTSTYTDTQYF
few TRBJ2-1 TRBV4-3 TRBD1 TGCGCCAGCAGCCCGCAGGGGGCCCTGGCATACAATGAGCAGTTCTTC CASSPQGALAYNEQFF
. TRBJ1-2 TRBV5-1 . TGCGCCAGCAGCTCTAAGGGGAGTGGCTACACCTTC CASSSKGSGYTF
. TRBJ1-1 TRBV7-2 . TGTGCCAGCAGCTTGAACCCCGTACGCACTGAAGCTTTCTTT CASSLNPVRTEAFF
. TRBJ2-7 TRBV10-2 . TGCGCCAGCAGTGAGATAGGACTCCGCGCCGAGCAGTACTTC CASSEIGLRAEQYF
few TRBJ2-7 TRBV6-2/TRBV6-3 TRBD2 TGTGCCAGCAAGATTACGAGCGGGAAGGGCTACGAGCAGTACTTC CASKITSGKGYEQYF
few TRBJ2-6 TRBV4-1 . TGCGCCAGCAGCCAAAATTTTTTCTCTGGGGCCAACGTCCTGACTTTC CASSQNFFSGANVLTF
many TRBJ1-5 TRBV12-3/TRBV12-4 TRBD1 TGTGCCAGCAGTTCCCGACAGGGAGATCAGCCCCAGCATTTT CASSSRQGDQPQHF
few TRBJ2-7 TRBV20-1 TRBD2 TGCAGTGCCCAGGAGGCGCTAGCGGGAGGAGGTGACGAGCAGTACTTC CSAQEALAGGGDEQYF
few TRBJ2-2 TRBV9 . TGTGCCAGCAGCGTAGGGATAGCGAACACCGGGGAGCTGTTTTTT CASSVGIANTGELFF
few TRBJ2-7 TRBV11-2 TRBD2 TGTGCCAGCAGCCTTCCCGGACTAGCGGGGGCTAGCTCCTACGAGCAGTACTTC CASSLPGLAGASSYEQYF
. TRBJ2-1 TRBV4-3 TRBD2 TGCGCCAGCAGCCAAGAGCGGCCACTAAGCGGGGACCCGAACAATGAGCAGTTCTTC CASSQERPLSGDPNNEQFF
many TRBJ2-1 TRBV20-1 . TGCAGTGCTAGAGAAGGGAGCTCCTACAATGAGCAGTTCTTC CSAREGSSYNEQFF
. TRBJ2-3 TRBV11-3 . TGTGCCAGCAGCGATGGGTTTCCCACAGATACGCAGTATTTT CASSDGFPTDTQYF
. TRBJ2-5 TRBV18 . TGTGCCAGCTCACCCGCACGGCTGAGGAAGCCTGGACAAGAGACCCAGTACTTC CASSPARLRKPGQETQYF
. TRBJ2-5 TRBV12-3/TRBV12-4 TRBD2 TGTGCCAGCGGCATTAGGACTAGCGATACCCAGTACTTC CASGIRTSDTQYF
. TRBJ1-4 TRBV5-1 . TGCGCCAGCAGCTTGTCAGGAGGGGAGGGTGAAAAACTGTTTTTT CASSLSGGEGEKLFF
. TRBJ2-5 TRBV10-3 . TGTGCCATCAGTGGTGGGAAGCAAGAGACCCAGTACTTC CAISGGKQETQYF
many TRBJ2-1 TRBV10-1 TRBD2 TGCGCCAGCAGTGCGGGGGGAAGCTCCTACAATGAGCAGTTCTTC CASSAGGSSYNEQFF
. TRBJ2-3 TRBV5-1 TRBD2 TGCGCCAGCAGCTTGAGGGACTACACAGATACGCAGTATTTT CASSLRDYTDTQYF
few TRBJ1-6 TRBV3-1 . TGTGCCAGCAGCTTTTACACCGGCGGTAATTCACCCCTCCACTTT CASSFYTGGNSPLHF
few TRBJ2-1 TRBV20-1 TRBD2 TGCAGTGCAGAATCTAGCGGAAGCTCCTACAATGAGCAGTTCTTC CSAESSGSSYNEQFF
. TRBJ2-5 TRBV7-9 TRBD1 TGTGCCAGCAGCCCCGAGACAGGGAAAGAGACCCAGTACTTC CASSPETGKETQYF
. TRBJ2-3 TRBV20-1 . TGCAGTGCTAGGGGGACGGTCACAGATACGCAGTATTTT CSARGTVTDTQYF
. TRBJ2-1 TRBV7-9 . TGTGCCAGCAGCTTATATAGGGCTGAGCAGTTCTTC CASSLYRAEQFF
few TRBJ2-5 TRBV20-1 TRBD2 TGCAGTGCCAAGGGACTAGCGGGATTAGAGACCCAGTACTTC CSAKGLAGLETQYF
few TRBJ2-3 TRBV7-9 TRBD1 TGTGCCAGCAGCTACCGGGACAGCCTCACAGATACGCAGTATTTT CASSYRDSLTDTQYF
. TRBJ2-3 TRBV12-3/TRBV12-4 . TGTGCCAGCAGCCCCGGATGGGGATCAGGGCGAGAAGATACGCAGTATTTT CASSPGWGSGREDTQYF
few TRBJ2-1 TRBV20-1 TRBD1 TGCAGTGTCACCCAAAGGGGGGGACAGGGCTACAATGAGCAGTTCTTC CSVTQRGGQGYNEQFF